The 9 T cell receptor beta chains below come from one sample, sequenced in a study of post-analysis software for immune sequencing data. Study-level points and caveats: Patients carried five TRBV segments more frequently than controls did, and TRBV5-6, TRBV5-1 and TRBV20-1 were among them.

Incorporated into the TCR beta cDNA libraries were unique molecular identifiers, which served to reduce PCR and sequencing biases. In TCRdb, the PCR reads were re-called with MiXCR into one record per CDR3 protein. This sample carries approximately 350,000 distinct CDR3 sequences, roughly 30% of them seen once, and the ten largest clones take about an eighth. Their antigens are not known. The sequencing sample was made of blood. The receptor set was obtained from a girl aged 10 to 17 with multiple sclerosis.

This CDR3 reads CASSLPGRGVSNQPQHF. The CDR3 DNA is TGTGCCAGCAGCTTACCAGGGAGAGGAGTAAGCAATCAGCCCCAGCATTTT. The chain is built from TRBV7-8 and TRBJ1-5, with D possibly being TRBD1 (5 bases). The germline V gene has CDR1 SGHVS and CDR2 FQNEAQ. The CDR3 runs 17 residues. V dropped 2 bases and J dropped 1 base, with 15 bases sitting between them.

The rearrangement uses TRBV12-3 or TRBV12-4 and TRBJ2-7; 7 positions match TRBD2. The CDR3 extends over 14 amino acids. V was pared by 6 bases and J by 2 bases, with 7 bases of the junction left unmatched. CDR3 DNA sequence: TGTGCCAGCAGGCCCCGTGGGAGGGCCTACGAGCAGTACTTC. Encoded protein: CASRPRGRAYEQYF.

This chain joins TRBV7-9 and TRBJ2-5; 8 bases are shared with TRBD2. V lost 2 bases to trimming and J lost 7 bases; unmatched junction nucleotides: 6. This CDR3 contains 14 residues. The germline V gene has CDR1 SEHNR and CDR2 FQNEAQ (reference sequence). CDR3 protein: CASSLTGGRVTQYF. The DNA for the CDR3 is TGTGCCAGCAGCTTAACGGGGGGGCGCGTGACCCAGTACTTC.

The genes are TRBV5-1 and TRBJ2-5; 12 nucleotides agree with TRBD2. Germline V CDR1 and CDR2: SGHRS, YFSETQ. The V gene end was trimmed by 3 bases and the J gene end by 2 bases; junction bases not matched to a gene: 2. The CDR3 consists of 15 residues. Written as DNA, the CDR3 is TGCGCCAGCAGCTGGACTAGCGGGGCTCAAGAGACCCAGTACTTC. Protein: CASSWTSGAQETQYF.

This clonotype was observed a handful of times. In DNA, the CDR3 is TGCGCCAGCAGTGCCGGTAGCGGGGTTCGGGGCACAGATACGCAGTATTTT. Protein sequence: CASSAGSGVRGTDTQYF. This sequence joins TRBV10-2 and TRBJ2-3; 8 bases fit TRBD2. V lost 4 bases, J lost 1 base, and 10 bases stayed unmatched. This CDR3 has 17 amino acids. The germline V gene encodes CDR1 WSHSY and CDR2 SAAADI.

V usage is TRBV6-1 and J usage is TRBJ1-1; D unresolved. Germline-derived CDR1 and CDR2 are MNHNS and SASEGT. Trimming took 6 bases from V and 0 from J, leaving 8 bases between them. The CDR3 has 13 amino acids. The CDR3 DNA reads as TGTGCCAGCAGCTCGGCTCTGAACACTGAAGCTTTCTTT. Translation gives CASSSALNTEAFF.

The genes are TRBV27 and TRBJ2-7, with no clear D. The CDR3 spans 13 residues. V lost 2 bases, J lost 8 bases, and 13 bases lay in between. CDR1 and CDR2 from the germline V gene are MNHEY and SMNVEV (reference sequence). The CDR3 is CASSLDRVHKQYF. As DNA, the CDR3 is TGTGCCAGCAGTTTAGATAGGGTACACAAGCAGTACTTC.

This clonotype was seen a few times. V is TRBV20-1 and J is TRBJ1-5; unclear D gene. V shed 3 bases and J shed 1 base, with 4 bases lying between them. Germline CDR1 and CDR2: DFQATT and SNEGSKA (reference sequence). The CDR3 runs to 12 residues. Here the CDR3 reads CSASKSNQPQHF. CDR3 nucleotide sequence: TGCAGTGCTAGTAAGAGCAATCAGCCCCAGCATTTT.

This clonotype was counted only a few times. The rearrangement uses TRBV5-1 and TRBJ2-2, with D possibly called TRBD1 or TRBD2 (5 bases each). The V end lost 5 bases, the J end lost 4 bases, and 15 bases lay between the germline ends. The CDR3 has 15 residues. CDR1 and CDR2 from the germline V gene are SGHRS and YFSETQ. Here the CDR3 DNA reads TGCGCCAGCAGGGGACGGGCCGGATCCACCGGGGAGCTGTTTTTT. Protein: CASRGRAGSTGELFF. Looking up the rest from reference TRBV5-1 and TRBJ2-2 gives the full variable domain: KAGVTQTPRYLIKTRGQQVTLSCSPISGHRSVSWYQQTPGQGLQFLFEYFSETQRNKGNFPGRFSGRQFSNSRSEMNVSTLELGDSALYLCASRGRAGSTGELFFGEGSRLTVL.